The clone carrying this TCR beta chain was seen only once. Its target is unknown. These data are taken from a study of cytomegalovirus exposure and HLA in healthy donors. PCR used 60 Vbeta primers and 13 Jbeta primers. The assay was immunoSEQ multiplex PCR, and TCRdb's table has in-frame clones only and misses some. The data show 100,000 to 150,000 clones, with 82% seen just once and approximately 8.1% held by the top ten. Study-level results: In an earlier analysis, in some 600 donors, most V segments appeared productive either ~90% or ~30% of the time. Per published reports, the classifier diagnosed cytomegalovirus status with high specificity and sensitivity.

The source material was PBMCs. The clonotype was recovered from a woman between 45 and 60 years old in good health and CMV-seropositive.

CDR3 protein: CASSLALAGGFSYEQYF. CDR3 sequence (DNA): TGTGCCAGCAGCTTAGCACTAGCGGGAGGGTTCAGTTACGAGCAGTACTTC. The chain combines TRBV11-2 with TRBJ2-7; 13 nucleotides match TRBD2. The CDR3 extends over 17 amino acids. Per the germline V gene, CDR1 is SGHAT and CDR2 is FQNNGV. The trim removed 1 base at V and 4 bases at J, leaving 7 bases unmatched.